These 10 T cell receptor beta chains came from one sample sequenced in a study of neurological immune-mediated disorders (dated by TCRdb to between 2018 and 2020). The library was obtained by 5' RACE. Sequencing was carried out with an Illumina HiSeq 2500. TCRdb reran the public reads through fastp at Q25 and MiXCR, keeping productive beta chains. Rows merge per CDR3 protein into single entries with the most common DNA and genes. The sample has 17,000 or so distinct CDR3 sequences on record, around 11% of them singletons. The ten largest clones take up roughly 27% of the sample. The sequenced sample consisted of CD8+ T cells from blood. The receptors derive from a woman in her fifties or sixties in good health.

The table lists this clonotype with many counts. This chain uses TRBV28 with TRBJ1-5, with 9 bases that match TRBD1. The CDR3 runs 16 residues. J was trimmed by 2 bases and V by 5 bases; bases with no gene match: 7. In germline, CDR1 is MDHEN, CDR2 SYDVKM. CDR3 nucleotides: TGTGCCAGCAGTCTTACAGGGGGCTGGGGCAATCAGCCCCAGCATTTT. Amino acid sequence: CASSLTGGWGNQPQHF.

In this sample, this clonotype turned up many times. The V call is TRBV27, the J call TRBJ2-7; either TRBD1 or TRBD2 may fit D (5 bases each). CDR3 length: 15 amino acids. V shed 5 bases and J shed 3 bases, with 17 bases lying between them. CDR1 is MNHEY, CDR2 SMNVEV, per germline (reference sequence). The CDR3 DNA is TGTGCCAGCAGTAACCCCCGGGACGTACGCTACGAGCAGTACTTC. Amino acids: CASSNPRDVRYEQYF.

This clonotype has at least ten counts. CDR3 residues: CAISPGGRTEAFF. CDR3 nucleotide sequence: TGTGCCATCAGCCCCGGAGGGAGGACTGAAGCTTTCTTT. The V and J genes are TRBV10-3 and TRBJ1-1; D remains ambiguous. Germline CDR1 reads ENHRY; CDR2 reads SYGVKD. The CDR3 totals 13 residues. Trimming left V 6 bases short and J 5 bases short, with 13 bases between.

This clonotype was detected many times. V and J are TRBV9 and TRBJ2-7; TRBD2 matches at 11 bases. The CDR3 has 14 residues. The germline CDR1 and CDR2 sequences are SGDLS and YYNGEE. The ends lost 4 bases at V and 2 bases at J; junction bases unmatched: 2. The CDR3 DNA reads as TGTGCCAGCAGCCCGACTAGCGGGGCCTACGAGCAGTACTTC. Translation gives CASSPTSGAYEQYF.

Note on this clonotype: Mismatch with germline at one junction end may stem from a read error. The genes are TRBV7-6 and TRBJ2-2; a weak D match, TRBD2 (6 bases). CDR1 and CDR2 from the germline V gene are SGHVS and FNYEAQ. The CDR3 covers 16 residues. The DNA for the CDR3 is TGTGTCAGCAGCTTAGCGCGGAGCGGAGGGACCGGGGAGCTGTTTTTT. It translates to CVSSLARSGGTGELFF.

This clonotype was seen many times. This sequence joins TRBV7-9 and TRBJ1-6, with 9 nucleotides matching TRBD1. Germline CDR1 and CDR2: SEHNR and FQNEAQ (reference sequence). With 1 base clipped from V and 9 bases from J, the junction kept 7 bases outside the gene matches. The CDR3 consists of 16 residues. The chain's CDR3 is CASSLGPQGARSPLHF. In DNA, the CDR3 is TGTGCCAGCAGCTTAGGCCCACAGGGGGCGCGTTCACCCCTCCACTTT. Based on the CDR3 plus reference TRBV7-9 and TRBJ1-6, the full variable domain is DTGVSQNPRHKITKRGQNVTFRCDPISEHNRLYWYRQTLGQGPEFLTYFQNEAQLEKSRLLSDRFSAERPKGSFSTLEIQRTEQGDSAMYLCASSLGPQGARSPLHFGNGTRLTVT.

This clonotype was detected many times. The chain is built from TRBV20-1 and TRBJ2-1; the D gene is possibly TRBD1 (5 bases). V lost 6 bases and J lost 3, with 12 bases in between. Germline V gene sequence: CDR1 DFQATT, CDR2 SNEGSKA (reference sequence). This CDR3 is built from 13 residues. CDR3 nucleotides: TGCAGTGCCAGGGATCTCGGCTACAATGAGCAGTTCTTC. It codes for CSARDLGYNEQFF.

This clonotype was counted many times. The CDR3 DNA sequence: TGTGCCAGCAGTGACCGGGACTTAATGAGCTCCTACAATGAGCAGTTCTTC. Protein sequence: CASSDRDLMSSYNEQFF. The rearrangement links TRBV2 to TRBJ2-1; the D gene is possibly TRBD2 (6 bases). Germline V gene lookup returns CDR1 SNHLY and CDR2 FYNNEI. The CDR3 extends over 17 amino acids. Trimming stripped 3 bases from V and 0 bases from J, with 15 bases between. Full variable domain (outside the CDR3, taken from reference TRBV2 and TRBJ2-1): EPEVTQTPSHQVTQMGQEVILRCVPISNHLYFYWYRQILGQKVEFLVSFYNNEISEKSEIFDDQFSVERPDGSNFTLKIRSTKLEDSAMYFCASSDRDLMSSYNEQFFGPGTRLTVL.

This clonotype was detected ten times or more. The gene calls are TRBV6-2 or TRBV6-3 and TRBJ2-1; 8 bases fit TRBD2. This CDR3 spans 16 amino acids. Germline V gene lookup returns CDR1 MNHEY and CDR2 SVGEGT. V was clipped by 0 bases and J by 7 bases; unmatched bases: 8. CDR3: CASSYSTGTRLNEQFF. The DNA of the CDR3 is TGTGCCAGCAGTTACTCGACTGGGACTAGACTTAATGAGCAGTTCTTC.

This clonotype was seen ten or more times. The rearrangement links TRBV28 to TRBJ1-1; TRBD1 agrees at 10 bases. Looked up from germline, CDR1 is MDHEN and CDR2 is SYDVKM. The CDR3 extends over 15 amino acids. With 4 bases clipped from V and 3 bases from J, the junction kept 5 bases outside the gene matches. CDR3 nucleotide sequence: TGTGCCAGCAGTTCACGACAGGGGGCGGACACTGAAGCTTTCTTT. Translated, it gives CASSSRQGADTEAFF.